Presented here are 9 T cell receptor beta chains from one specimen sequenced in a study of shared clonotypes between healthy human individuals. Produced via immunoSEQ multiplex PCR; TCRdb's table is partial and in-frame only. The table records around 2.5 million clones, more than 85% of them present only once. Material: naive CD4+ T cells from PBMCs. This sample's subset: CD45RA+ positively selected. The receptors originated from a man between 18 and 35 years old in good health. Some clones in this sample may be carry-over from other donors' samples.

This chain links TRBV28 with TRBJ1-2, with a weak D call TRBD1 (5 bases). This CDR3 comprises 17 residues. Trimming removed 7 bases at V and 1 base at J, with 22 bases between. Germline CDR1 MDHEN, CDR2 SYDVKM. The CDR3 protein is CASTGGLTWGINYGYTF. The CDR3 DNA reads as TGTGCCAGCACCGGAGGCCTAACCTGGGGGATTAACTATGGCTACACCTTC.

Worth noting for this clone: This specimen includes other DNA sequences encoding the same CDR3. This chain uses TRBV2 with TRBJ1-3, with D perhaps TRBD1 (5 bases). The CDR3 covers 14 residues. Per germline, CDR1 SNHLY and CDR2 FYNNEI. V lost 4 bases and J 4 bases, leaving 11 bases between the germline ends. Here the CDR3 reads CASSGGRAGNTIYF. CDR3 DNA: TGTGCCAGCAGTGGAGGCAGGGCCGGAAACACCATATATTTT.

This chain links TRBV4-1 with TRBJ2-2; the D call may be TRBD1 or TRBD2 (5 bases each). CDR1 and CDR2 (germline): MGHRA, YSYEKL. The V gene lost 1 base and the J gene lost 9 bases, with 18 bases spanning the gap. The CDR3 covers 16 residues. The CDR3 protein is CASSQVRNGEGRELFF. DNA of the CDR3: TGCGCCAGCAGCCAAGTCCGGAATGGCGAGGGGCGGGAGCTGTTTTTT.

The chain recombines TRBV4-2 with TRBJ2-1, with 14 bases that match TRBD2. J lost 7 bases, V lost 2 bases, and 7 bases had no gene match. Germline CDR1 and CDR2: LGHNA and YNFKEQ. This CDR3 has 17 residues. The CDR3 DNA follows: TGTGCCAGCAGCCAACAGGGGACTAGCGGGAGTCGGAATGAGCAGTTCTTC. Residues: CASSQQGTSGSRNEQFF.

The V gene is TRBV5-4, the J gene TRBJ2-3; D is perhaps TRBD2 (6 bases). The CDR3 has 18 amino acids. The germline V gene encodes CDR1 SGHNT and CDR2 YYREEE (reference sequence). Deletions cut 3 bases from V and 0 bases from J, with 20 bases between. The CDR3 reads CASSSGSSLALSTDTQYF. The CDR3 DNA sequence: TGTGCCAGCAGCTCGGGCTCCAGTCTAGCGCTGAGCACAGATACGCAGTATTTT.

This chain connects TRBV2 to TRBJ2-3; the D call may be TRBD1 or TRBD2 (5 bases each). The CDR3 is 15 residues long. Trimming took off 10 bases at V and 3 bases at J, with 20 bases between the two ends. Germline CDR1 SNHLY, CDR2 FYNNEI. The CDR3 DNA reads TGTGCCATCCAACCGGGACGGCAAGAAACAGATACGCAGTATTTT. This encodes CAIQPGRQETDTQYF.

The rearrangement joins TRBV9 to TRBJ2-1; TRBD1 matches at 7 bases. The ends lost 3 bases at V and 4 bases at J; junction bases unmatched: 13. CDR1 is SGDLS, CDR2 YYNGEE, per germline. This CDR3 has 17 residues. The CDR3 nucleotides read TGTGCCAGCAGCGAGGGGGCCGAGAAGCAATGGTACAATGAGCAGTTCTTC. Its translation is CASSEGAEKQWYNEQFF.

J is TRBJ2-7 and V is TRBV2; 7 nucleotides match TRBD1. Trimming removed 6 bases from V and 7 bases from J; junction bases left unmatched: 6. Germline V gene sequence: CDR1 SNHLY, CDR2 FYNNEI. This CDR3 region has 12 residues. Here the CDR3 reads CASSYSGGEQYF. Here the CDR3 DNA reads TGTGCCAGCAGCTACTCAGGGGGTGAGCAGTACTTC.

This clone was observed a single time. The chain carries TRBV6-5 and TRBJ2-3; D is unclear. Per germline, CDR1 MNHEY and CDR2 SVGAGI. CDR3 length equals 11 residues. V dropped 4 bases and J dropped 7 bases, with 6 bases sitting between them. The CDR3 DNA reads TGTGCCAGCAGTTCGAAATATACGCAGTATTTT. Translating gives CASSSKYTQYF.